The 2 T cell receptor beta chains given below trace back to one sample, sequenced in a study of T cells in Graves' hyperthyroidism and ophthalmopathy. Amplified TCR beta CDR3 regions came from RNA transcripts. A set of HTBI primers served as the primers for a first-round RT-PCR of the TCR CDR3. One entry per CDR3 protein, called by TCRdb with MiXCR from the multiplex PCR reads. The sample lists about 290,000 distinct CDR3 sequences, approximately 15% occurring once. Material: blood. The receptor source for this set is a man aged 25 to 45 with Graves' hyperthyroidism.

This clonotype was detected ten times or more. The chain links TRBV27 to TRBJ2-1; 14 bases line up with TRBD2. J gave up 7 bases and V 5 bases, and 16 bases lay outside the gene matches. The germline CDR1 and CDR2 sequences are MNHEY and SMNVEV (reference sequence). The CDR3 contains 19 residues. The CDR3 spells CASSPPTGTSGSIRNEQFF. The CDR3 region has the DNA TGTGCCAGCAGTCCCCCAACCGGGACTAGCGGGAGTATAAGGAATGAGCAGTTCTTC.

The chain recombines TRBV4-2 with TRBJ2-1; TRBD2 matches at 7 bases. Trimming removed 1 base from V and 6 bases from J; junction bases left unmatched: 24. Germline V lookup: CDR1 LGHNA, CDR2 YNFKEQ. The CDR3 is 21 residues long. The CDR3 DNA reads as TGTGCCAGCAGCCAAGTGTGGGTAGGTGGGCGAGGACTAGGTTTAAGCAATGAGCAGTTCTTC. Protein: CASSQVWVGGRGLGLSNEQFF.